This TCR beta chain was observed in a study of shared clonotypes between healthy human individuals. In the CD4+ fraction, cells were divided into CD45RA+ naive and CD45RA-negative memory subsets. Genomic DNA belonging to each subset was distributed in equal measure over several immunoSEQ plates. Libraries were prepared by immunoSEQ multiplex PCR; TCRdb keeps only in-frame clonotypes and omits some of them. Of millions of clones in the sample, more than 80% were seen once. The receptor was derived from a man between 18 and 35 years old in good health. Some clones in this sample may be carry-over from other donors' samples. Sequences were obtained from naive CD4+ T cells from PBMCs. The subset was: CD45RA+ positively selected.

The CDR3 DNA sequence: TGTGCCAGCTCACCAGTGGGACAGGCCTACTACGAGCAGTACTTC. Translating gives CASSPVGQAYYEQYF. This chain connects TRBV18 to TRBJ2-7; 8 positions match TRBD1. Germline assignment: CDR1 KGHSH and CDR2 LQKENI. The trim removed 2 bases at V and 3 bases at J, leaving 6 bases unmatched. This CDR3 is built from 15 residues.